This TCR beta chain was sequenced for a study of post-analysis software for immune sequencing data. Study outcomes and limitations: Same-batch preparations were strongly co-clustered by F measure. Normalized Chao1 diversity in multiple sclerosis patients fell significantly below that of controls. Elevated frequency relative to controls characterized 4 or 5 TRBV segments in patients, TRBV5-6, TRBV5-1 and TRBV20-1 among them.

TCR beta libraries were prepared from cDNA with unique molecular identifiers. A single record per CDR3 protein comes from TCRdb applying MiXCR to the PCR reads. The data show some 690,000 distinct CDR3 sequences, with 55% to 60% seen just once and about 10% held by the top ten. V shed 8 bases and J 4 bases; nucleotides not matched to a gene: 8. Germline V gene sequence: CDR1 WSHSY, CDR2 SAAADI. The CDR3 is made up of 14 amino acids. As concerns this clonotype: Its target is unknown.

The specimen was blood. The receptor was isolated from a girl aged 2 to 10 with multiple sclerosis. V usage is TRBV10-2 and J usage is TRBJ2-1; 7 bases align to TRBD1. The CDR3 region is CASLSPGQYNEQFF. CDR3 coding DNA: TGCGCCAGCCTATCGCCGGGACAGTACAATGAGCAGTTCTTC.